The sequence of this T cell receptor (beta chain) was determined in a study of CD8 T cells in ankylosing spondylitis. Study-wide points: Matched ankylosing spondylitis synovial fluid reportedly showed significant enrichment of disease-linked clones. Ankylosing spondylitis blood appeared to carry a characteristic TCR beta motif of 7 or 8 highly homologous variants.

This clonotype showed up just a few times. What it recognizes is unknown. This CDR3 has 15 amino acids. Germline V gives CDR1 SGHTA, CDR2 FQGTGA. After removal of 5 bases from V and 5 bases from J, the junction contained 6 bases not matched to a gene. Quantitative 5'-RACE with molecular barcodes produced the TCR beta libraries. From the 5' RACE reads, TCRdb called clonotypes with MiXCR, one entry per CDR3 protein. Altogether approximately 220,000 distinct CDR3 sequences are present, around 25% being singletons, with the ten largest covering roughly 6.7%. The source of this sequence is a male donor with ankylosing spondylitis or in good health (not recorded which). V usage is TRBV7-3 and J usage is TRBJ2-7, with TRBD2 matching over 13 bases. The sequencing sample was made of blood, either unsorted or a sorted T cell fraction (not recorded which). CDR3 sequence: CASSPGLAGVDEQYF. As DNA, the CDR3 is TGTGCCAGCAGCCCAGGACTAGCGGGAGTCGACGAGCAGTACTTC.